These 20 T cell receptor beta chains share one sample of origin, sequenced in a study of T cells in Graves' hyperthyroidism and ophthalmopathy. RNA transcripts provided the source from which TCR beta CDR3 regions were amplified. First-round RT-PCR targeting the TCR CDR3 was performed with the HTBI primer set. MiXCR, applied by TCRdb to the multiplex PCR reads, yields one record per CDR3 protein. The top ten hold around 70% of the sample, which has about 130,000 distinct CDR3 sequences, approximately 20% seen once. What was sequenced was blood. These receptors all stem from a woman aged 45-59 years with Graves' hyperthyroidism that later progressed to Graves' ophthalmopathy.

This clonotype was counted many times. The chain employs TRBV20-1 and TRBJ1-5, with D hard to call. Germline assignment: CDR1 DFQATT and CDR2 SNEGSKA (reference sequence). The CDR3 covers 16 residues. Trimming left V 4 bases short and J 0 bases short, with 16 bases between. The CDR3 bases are TGCAGTGCTAAACCCGCAGGCGGTCGTAGCAATCAGCCCCAGCATTTT. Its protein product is CSAKPAGGRSNQPQHF.

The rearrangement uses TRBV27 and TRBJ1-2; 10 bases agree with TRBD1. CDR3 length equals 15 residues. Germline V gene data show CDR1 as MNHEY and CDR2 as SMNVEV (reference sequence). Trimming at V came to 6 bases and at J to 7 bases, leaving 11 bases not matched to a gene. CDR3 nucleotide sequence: TGTGCCAGCAGACAATCCGGGACAGGGGCTATTGGCTACACCTTC. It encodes CASRQSGTGAIGYTF.

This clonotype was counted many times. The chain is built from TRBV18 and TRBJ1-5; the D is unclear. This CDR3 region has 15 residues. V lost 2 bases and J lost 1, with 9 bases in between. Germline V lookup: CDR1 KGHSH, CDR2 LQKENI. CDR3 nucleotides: TGTGCCAGCTCACCAGGCGGAGGAAGCAATCAGCCCCAGCATTTT. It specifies CASSPGGGSNQPQHF. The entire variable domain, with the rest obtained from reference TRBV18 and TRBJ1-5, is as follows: NAGVMQNPRHLVRRRGQEARLRCSPMKGHSHVYWYRQLPEEGLKFMVYLQKENIIDESGMPKERFSAEFPKEGPSILRIQQVVRGDSAAYFCASSPGGGSNQPQHFGDGTRLSIL.

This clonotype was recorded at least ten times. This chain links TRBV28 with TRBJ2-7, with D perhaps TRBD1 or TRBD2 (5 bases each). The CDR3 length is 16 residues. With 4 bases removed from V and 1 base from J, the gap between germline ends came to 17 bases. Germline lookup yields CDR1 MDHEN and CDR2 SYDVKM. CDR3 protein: CASSSVGEENSYEQYF. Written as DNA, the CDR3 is TGTGCCAGCAGTTCCGTGGGGGAAGAAAATTCCTACGAGCAGTACTTC.

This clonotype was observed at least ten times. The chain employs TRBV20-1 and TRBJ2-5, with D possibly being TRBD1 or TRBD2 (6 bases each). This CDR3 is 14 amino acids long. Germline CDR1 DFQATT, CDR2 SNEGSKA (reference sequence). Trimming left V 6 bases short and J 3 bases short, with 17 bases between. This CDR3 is CSAPKGGREETQYF. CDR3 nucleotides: TGCAGTGCCCCCAAGGGGGGTCGAGAAGAGACCCAGTACTTC.

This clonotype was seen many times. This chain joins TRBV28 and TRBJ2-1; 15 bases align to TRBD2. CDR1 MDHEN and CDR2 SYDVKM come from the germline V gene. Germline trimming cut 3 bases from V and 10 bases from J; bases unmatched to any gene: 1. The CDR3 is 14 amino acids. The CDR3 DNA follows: TGTGCCAGCAGTTTGGGACTAGCGGGAGGAGAGCAGTTCTTC. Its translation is CASSLGLAGGEQFF.

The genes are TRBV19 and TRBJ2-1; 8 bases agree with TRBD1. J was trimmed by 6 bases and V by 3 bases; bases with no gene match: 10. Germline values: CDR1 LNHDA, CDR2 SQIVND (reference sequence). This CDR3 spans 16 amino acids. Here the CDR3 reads CASSIGWTGIVNEQFF. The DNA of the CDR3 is TGTGCCAGTAGTATCGGCTGGACAGGGATAGTCAATGAGCAGTTCTTC.

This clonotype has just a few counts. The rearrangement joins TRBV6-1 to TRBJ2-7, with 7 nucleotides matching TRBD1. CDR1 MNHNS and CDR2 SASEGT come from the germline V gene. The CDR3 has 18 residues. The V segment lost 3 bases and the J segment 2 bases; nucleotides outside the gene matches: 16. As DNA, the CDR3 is TGTGCCAGCAGTGAGGCCGGGACAGCGGACCTCGTGACCTACGAGCAGTACTTC. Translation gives CASSEAGTADLVTYEQYF.

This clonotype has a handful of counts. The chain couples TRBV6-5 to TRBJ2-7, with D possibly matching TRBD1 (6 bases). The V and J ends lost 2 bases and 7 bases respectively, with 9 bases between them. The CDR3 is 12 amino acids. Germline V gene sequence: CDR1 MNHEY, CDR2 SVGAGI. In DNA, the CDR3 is TGTGCCAGCAGTTACAGTGGACAGGAGCAGTACTTC. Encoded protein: CASSYSGQEQYF.

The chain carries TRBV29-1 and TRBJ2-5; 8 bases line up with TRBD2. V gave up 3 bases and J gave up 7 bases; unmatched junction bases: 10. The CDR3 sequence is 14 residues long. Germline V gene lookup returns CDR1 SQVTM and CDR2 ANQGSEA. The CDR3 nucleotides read TGCAGCGTTGAGGGCGGGACTAGTTCGGTGACCCAGTACTTC. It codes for CSVEGGTSSVTQYF.

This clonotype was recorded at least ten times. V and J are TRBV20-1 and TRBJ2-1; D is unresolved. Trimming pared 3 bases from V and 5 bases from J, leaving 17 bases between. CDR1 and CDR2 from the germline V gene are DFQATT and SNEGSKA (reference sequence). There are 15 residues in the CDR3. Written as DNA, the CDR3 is TGCAGTGCTAGCAAACTGCCGGAAACCGACAATGAGCAGTTCTTC. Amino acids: CSASKLPETDNEQFF.

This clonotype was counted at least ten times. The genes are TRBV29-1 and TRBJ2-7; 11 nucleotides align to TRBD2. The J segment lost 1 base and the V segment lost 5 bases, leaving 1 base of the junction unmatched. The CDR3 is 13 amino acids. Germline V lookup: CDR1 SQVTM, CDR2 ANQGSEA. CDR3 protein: CSVLAGGSYEQYF. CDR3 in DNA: TGCAGCGTTCTAGCGGGAGGTTCCTACGAGCAGTACTTC.

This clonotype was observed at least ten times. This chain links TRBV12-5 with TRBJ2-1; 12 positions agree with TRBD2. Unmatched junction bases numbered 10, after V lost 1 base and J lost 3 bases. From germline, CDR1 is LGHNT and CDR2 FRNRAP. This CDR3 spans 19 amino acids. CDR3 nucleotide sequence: TGTGCTAGTGGTTTGGCCGGACTAGCGGGAAGAGTCGGCTACAATGAGCAGTTCTTC. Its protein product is CASGLAGLAGRVGYNEQFF.

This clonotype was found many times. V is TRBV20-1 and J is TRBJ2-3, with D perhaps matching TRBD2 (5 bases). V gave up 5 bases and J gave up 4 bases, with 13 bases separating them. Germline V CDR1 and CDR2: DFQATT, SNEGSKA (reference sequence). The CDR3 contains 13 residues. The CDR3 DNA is TGCAGTGCTGTTCGAGGGTTTTCAGATACGCAGTATTTT. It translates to CSAVRGFSDTQYF.

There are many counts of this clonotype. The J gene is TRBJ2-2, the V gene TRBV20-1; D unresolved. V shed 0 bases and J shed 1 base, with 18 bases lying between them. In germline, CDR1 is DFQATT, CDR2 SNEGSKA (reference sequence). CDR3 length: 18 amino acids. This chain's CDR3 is CSARDLTPVAQNTGELFF. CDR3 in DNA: TGCAGTGCTAGAGATTTGACCCCCGTGGCACAGAACACCGGGGAGCTGTTTTTT.

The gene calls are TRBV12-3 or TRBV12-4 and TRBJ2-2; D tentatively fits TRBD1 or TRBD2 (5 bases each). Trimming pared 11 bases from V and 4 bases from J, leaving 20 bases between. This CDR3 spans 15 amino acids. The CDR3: CAGGPGRAATGELFF. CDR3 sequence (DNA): TGTGCCGGAGGACCGGGCAGGGCGGCCACCGGGGAGCTGTTTTTT.

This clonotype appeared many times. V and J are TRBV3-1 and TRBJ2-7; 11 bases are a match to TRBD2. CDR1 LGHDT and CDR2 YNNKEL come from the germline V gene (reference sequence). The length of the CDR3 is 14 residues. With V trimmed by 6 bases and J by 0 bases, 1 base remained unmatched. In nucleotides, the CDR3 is TGTGCCAGCAGAACTAGCGGGAGCTCCTACGAGCAGTACTTC. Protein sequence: CASRTSGSSYEQYF.

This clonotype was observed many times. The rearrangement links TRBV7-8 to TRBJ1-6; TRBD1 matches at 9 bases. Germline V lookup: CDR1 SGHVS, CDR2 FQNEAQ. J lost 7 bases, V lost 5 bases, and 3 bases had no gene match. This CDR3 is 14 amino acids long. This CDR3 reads CASSPGQGNSPLHF. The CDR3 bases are TGTGCCAGCAGCCCCGGACAGGGGAATTCACCCCTCCACTTT.

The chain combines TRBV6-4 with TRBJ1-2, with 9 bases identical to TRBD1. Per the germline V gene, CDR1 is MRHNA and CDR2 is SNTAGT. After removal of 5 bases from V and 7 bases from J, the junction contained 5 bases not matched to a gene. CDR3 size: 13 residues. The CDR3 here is CASSNGQGIGYTF. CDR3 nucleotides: TGTGCCAGCAGTAACGGACAGGGGATTGGCTACACCTTC.

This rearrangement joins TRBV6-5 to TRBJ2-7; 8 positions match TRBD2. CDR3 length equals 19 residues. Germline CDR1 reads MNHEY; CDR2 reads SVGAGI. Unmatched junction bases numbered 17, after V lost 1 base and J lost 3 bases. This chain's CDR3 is CASSYLPPGHREGGYEQYF. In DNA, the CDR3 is TGTGCCAGCAGTTACTTACCACCGGGACATCGGGAGGGAGGCTACGAGCAGTACTTC.